This is a list of T cell receptor beta chains from one sample in a study of technical replicates of blood from four donors. Method: immunoSEQ multiplex PCR; TCRdb's copy keeps in-frame clones and lacks some. Seen here are 55,000 to 70,000 clones, around 85% observed once, and the top ten hold about 5%. Sequenced input: PBMCs. These TCRs come from a human donor in good health. Some clones in this sample may be carry-over from other donors' samples. Both conserved end residues are part of each CDR3. Fields, in order: clone size, J gene, D gene, V gene, CDR3 protein, CDR3 DNA. The D gene is left open where the match is weak. Clone size appears in some rows only: once, few, many, or a class for an expanded clone.

abundance: few
j_gene: TRBJ2-7
d_gene: TRBD2
v_gene: TRBV7-9
CDR3aa: CASSSSGGPGEQYF
CDR3nt: TGTGCCAGCAGCTCCTCGGGGGGGCCGGGGGAGCAGTACTTC

abundance: once
j_gene: TRBJ1-1
d_gene: NA
v_gene: TRBV6-1
CDR3aa: CASSEERGTEAFF
CDR3nt: TGTGCCAGCAGCGAAGAAAGGGGCACTGAAGCTTTCTTT

abundance: NA
j_gene: TRBJ2-7
d_gene: TRBD1
v_gene: TRBV5-6
CDR3aa: CASSLVGQGAGLEQYF
CDR3nt: TGTGCCAGCAGCTTGGTAGGACAGGGTGCGGGCCTCGAGCAGTACTTC

abundance: NA
j_gene: TRBJ2-2
d_gene: TRBD1
v_gene: TRBV18
CDR3aa: CASSPGTGKIGELFF
CDR3nt: TGTGCCAGCTCACCTGGGACAGGGAAAATCGGGGAGCTGTTTTTT

abundance: NA
j_gene: TRBJ2-6
d_gene: NA
v_gene: TRBV5-4
CDR3aa: CASSLASFGTDYSGANVLTF
CDR3nt: TGTGCCAGCAGCTTGGCGTCCTTCGGAACAGACTACTCTGGGGCCAACGTCCTGACTTTC

abundance: once
j_gene: TRBJ2-3
d_gene: NA
v_gene: TRBV9
CDR3aa: CASSVAIETDTQYF
CDR3nt: TGTGCCAGCAGCGTAGCTATAGAAACAGATACGCAGTATTTT

abundance: NA
j_gene: TRBJ1-1
d_gene: TRBD1
v_gene: TRBV7-2
CDR3aa: CASSSGQRNTEAFF
CDR3nt: TGTGCCAGCAGCTCGGGACAGCGGAACACTGAAGCTTTCTTT

abundance: NA
j_gene: TRBJ1-2
d_gene: NA
v_gene: TRBV5-4
CDR3aa: CASSLGQNNYGYTF
CDR3nt: TGTGCCAGCAGCTTGGGGCAGAACAACTATGGCTACACCTTC

abundance: NA
j_gene: TRBJ2-2
d_gene: NA
v_gene: TRBV5-1
CDR3aa: CASSLIVTGELFF
CDR3nt: TGCGCCAGCAGCTTGATAGTCACCGGGGAGCTGTTTTTT

abundance: once
j_gene: TRBJ1-5
d_gene: TRBD1
v_gene: TRBV10-3
CDR3aa: CAISPGGYQPQHF
CDR3nt: TGTGCCATCAGCCCAGGGGGGTATCAGCCCCAGCATTTT

abundance: NA
j_gene: TRBJ1-1
d_gene: NA
v_gene: TRBV27
CDR3aa: CASSFNSYTEAFF
CDR3nt: TGTGCCAGCAGTTTCAACAGCTACACTGAAGCTTTCTTT

abundance: NA
j_gene: TRBJ1-5
d_gene: NA
v_gene: TRBV29-1
CDR3aa: CSVGAGIGQPQHF
CDR3nt: TGCAGCGTTGGAGCAGGGATTGGTCAGCCCCAGCATTTT

abundance: NA
j_gene: TRBJ1-1
d_gene: NA
v_gene: TRBV5-5
CDR3aa: CASSLSVGENTEAFF
CDR3nt: TGTGCCAGCAGCCTGAGTGTAGGGGAGAACACTGAAGCTTTCTTT

abundance: NA
j_gene: TRBJ1-1
d_gene: NA
v_gene: TRBV30
CDR3aa: CAWSEQGGTEAFF
CDR3nt: TGTGCCTGGAGTGAGCAGGGAGGTACTGAAGCTTTCTTT

abundance: NA
j_gene: TRBJ1-2
d_gene: NA
v_gene: TRBV19
CDR3aa: CASTPARYGYTF
CDR3nt: TGTGCCAGTACCCCCGCGCGCTATGGCTACACCTTC

abundance: NA
j_gene: TRBJ2-3
d_gene: NA
v_gene: TRBV7-3
CDR3aa: CATTRLADTQYF
CDR3nt: TGTGCCACCACACGCTTGGCAGATACGCAGTATTTT

abundance: NA
j_gene: TRBJ2-2
d_gene: NA
v_gene: TRBV2
CDR3aa: CASSERGAGELFF
CDR3nt: TGTGCCAGCAGTGAAAGAGGCGCCGGGGAGCTGTTTTTT